This TCR beta chain was sequenced during a study of beta chain features in type 1 diabetes. There are 13 residues in the CDR3. Germline loops: CDR1 ENHRY, CDR2 SYGVKD. Purity above 98% was achieved in all sorted populations. As to this clone: What it binds is unknown. Compared with germline, one end of the junction differs, possibly owing to a read error.

Expressed TCRB transcripts were sequenced because the entire RNA isolate underwent reverse transcription. TCRdb keeps only in-frame clones here, not all; method: immunoSEQ multiplex PCR. The sample shows 300,000 to 400,000 clones, roughly 12% of them seen only once. Study-wide findings and caveats: Compared to healthy donors, patients appeared to have naive, central memory and Treg TCRB repertoires that were more alike. Moderately but significantly shorter TCRB CDR3s were found in Type 1 diabetes patients in all four CD4+ subsets.

Specimen: naive CD4+ T cells from blood. The rearrangement uses TRBV10-3 and TRBJ1-2, with 8 bases aligning to TRBD1. The receptor's source is a woman in her late teens or twenties with type 1 diabetes. The CDR3 sequence: CAVRGRPNYGYTF. In DNA, the CDR3 is TGTGCCGTCAGGGGGCGACCGAACTATGGCTACACCTTC.